A selection of T cell receptor beta chains follows, all from one sample in a study of blood T cell repertoires in COVID-19. Generated by immunoSEQ multiplex PCR, the TCRdb table keeps only in-frame clones and is missing some. The sample has more than 150,000 clones, about four fifths seen once. The material sequenced was peripheral blood. Receptors originate from an elderly woman with COVID-19, enrolled during active disease. CDR3s include the opening cysteine and the closing phenylalanine or tryptophan. A D gene is named only where the DNA matches it firmly. Only part of the rows carry a size: once, few, many, or a class if the clone is expanded.

v_call	cdr3_length	j_call	d_call	clone_size	cdr3_nt	cdr3_aa
TRBV5-1	14	TRBJ1-1	TRBD1	.	TGCGCCAGCAGCACGCGACAGGGTCCCACTGAAGCTTTCTTT	CASSTRQGPTEAFF
TRBV19	13	TRBJ1-1	.	few	TGTGCCAGTAGTCTGGGGGCCCACACTGAAGCTTTCTTT	CASSLGAHTEAFF
TRBV11-1	15	TRBJ1-1	.	.	TGTGCCAGCAGCTGGGGGAGTCCAGGGGAAACTGAAGCTTTCTTT	CASSWGSPGETEAFF
TRBV13	15	TRBJ2-1	.	.	TGTGCCAGCACTACGAGGCGGATTGCGTCTCGTGAGCAGTTCTTC	CASTTRRIASREQFF
TRBV28	16	TRBJ1-2	.	.	TGTGCCAGCAGTTTGAAAGGGGCCTTTCTCCTTTATGGCTACACCTTC	CASSLKGAFLLYGYTF
TRBV5-8	19	TRBJ1-4	TRBD1	.	TGTGCCAGCAGCCTAACGCCGGGACAGTATTTTGCAACTAATGAAAAACTGTTTTTT	CASSLTPGQYFATNEKLFF
TRBV7-8	15	TRBJ2-2	TRBD1	once	TGTGCCAGCAGCTTTGGATCAGGGGGCCCCGGGGAGCTGTTTTTT	CASSFGSGGPGELFF
TRBV6-5	12	TRBJ2-7	.	.	TGTGCCAGCGCGGGATTTTCCTACGAGCAGTACTTC	CASAGFSYEQYF
TRBV7-6	14	TRBJ2-5	.	.	TGTGCCAGCAGCTTGGGGGCCATACAAGAGACCCAGTACTTC	CASSLGAIQETQYF
TRBV30	12	TRBJ1-2	TRBD1	.	TGTGCCTGGACCCGGGACAGGGCCCCCTACACCTTC	CAWTRDRAPYTF
TRBV19	19	TRBJ1-5	TRBD1	.	TGTGCCAGTAGTATGGCTAGTCCCGCAGGGGGGCAAAGCAATCAGCCCCAGCATTTT	CASSMASPAGGQSNQPQHF
TRBV5-5	16	TRBJ2-4	.	once	TGTGCCAGCAGCTTGGTCACAGGGTCTCCCAAAAACATTCAGTACTTC	CASSLVTGSPKNIQYF
TRBV5-1	16	TRBJ2-3	TRBD2	.	TGCGCCAGCAGCTTGAAACTAGCGGGACGCACAGATACGCAGTATTTT	CASSLKLAGRTDTQYF
TRBV7-2	16	TRBJ2-2	TRBD2	.	TGTGCCAGCAGCTTAGCTAGCGGGGTCAACACCGGGGAGCTGTTTTTT	CASSLASGVNTGELFF